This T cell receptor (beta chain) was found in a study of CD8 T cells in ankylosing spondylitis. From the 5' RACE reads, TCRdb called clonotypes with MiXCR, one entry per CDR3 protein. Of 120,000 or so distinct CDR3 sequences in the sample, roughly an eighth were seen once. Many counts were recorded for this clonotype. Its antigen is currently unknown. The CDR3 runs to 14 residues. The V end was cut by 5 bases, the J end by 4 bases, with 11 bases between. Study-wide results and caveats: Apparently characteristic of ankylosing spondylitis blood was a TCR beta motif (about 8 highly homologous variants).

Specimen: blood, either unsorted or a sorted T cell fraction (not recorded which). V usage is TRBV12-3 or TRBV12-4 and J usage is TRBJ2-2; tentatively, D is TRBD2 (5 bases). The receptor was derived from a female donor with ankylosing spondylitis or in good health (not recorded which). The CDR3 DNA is TGTGCCAGCAGTCCCGGACTGATCACCGGGGAGCTGTTTTTT. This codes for CASSPGLITGELFF.